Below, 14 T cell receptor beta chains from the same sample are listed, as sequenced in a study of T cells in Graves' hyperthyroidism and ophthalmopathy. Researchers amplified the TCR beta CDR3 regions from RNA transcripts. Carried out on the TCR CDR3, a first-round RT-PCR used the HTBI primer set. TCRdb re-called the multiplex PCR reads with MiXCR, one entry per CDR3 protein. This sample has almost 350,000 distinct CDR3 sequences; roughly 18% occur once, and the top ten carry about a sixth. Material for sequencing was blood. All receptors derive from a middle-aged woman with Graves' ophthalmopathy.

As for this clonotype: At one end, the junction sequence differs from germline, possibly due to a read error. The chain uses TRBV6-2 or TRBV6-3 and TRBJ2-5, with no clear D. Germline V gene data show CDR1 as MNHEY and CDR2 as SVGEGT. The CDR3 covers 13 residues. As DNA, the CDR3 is TGTGCCATCAGTTTGGTCCCAACGGAGATCCAGTACTTC. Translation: CAISLVPTEIQYF.

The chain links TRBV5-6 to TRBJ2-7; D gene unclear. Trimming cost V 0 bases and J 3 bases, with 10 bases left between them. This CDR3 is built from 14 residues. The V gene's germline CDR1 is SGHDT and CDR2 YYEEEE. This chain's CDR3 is CASSLAWGNYEQYF. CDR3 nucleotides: TGTGCCAGCAGCTTGGCTTGGGGAAACTACGAGCAGTACTTC. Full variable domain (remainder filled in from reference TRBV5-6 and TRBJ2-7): DAGVTQSPTHLIKTRGQQVTLRCSPKSGHDTVSWYQQALGQGPQFIFQYYEEEERQRGNFPDRFSGHQFPNYSSELNVNALLLGDSALYLCASSLAWGNYEQYFGPGTRLTVT.

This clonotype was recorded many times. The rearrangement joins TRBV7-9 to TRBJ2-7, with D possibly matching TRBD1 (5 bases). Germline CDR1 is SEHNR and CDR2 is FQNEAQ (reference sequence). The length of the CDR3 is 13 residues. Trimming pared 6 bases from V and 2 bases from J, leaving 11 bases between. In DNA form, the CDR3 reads TGTGCCAGCAGTACGACAGCTACCTACGAGCAGTACTTC. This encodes CASSTTATYEQYF.

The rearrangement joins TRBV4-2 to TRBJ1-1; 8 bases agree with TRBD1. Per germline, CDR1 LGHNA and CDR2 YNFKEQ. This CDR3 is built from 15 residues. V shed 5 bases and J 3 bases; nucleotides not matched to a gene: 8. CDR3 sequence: CASSGRQGKDTEAFF. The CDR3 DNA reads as TGTGCCAGCAGCGGAAGACAGGGGAAGGACACTGAAGCTTTCTTT.

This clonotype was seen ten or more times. The CDR3 reads CASSETAGGTYEQYF. The CDR3 DNA reads as TGTGCCAGCAGTGAAACGGCGGGAGGGACCTACGAGCAGTACTTC. The V and J genes are TRBV6-1 and TRBJ2-7; TRBD2 agrees at 9 bases. Germline lookup yields CDR1 MNHNS and CDR2 SASEGT. Trimming removed 2 bases from V and 2 bases from J; junction bases left unmatched: 4. This CDR3 region has 15 residues.

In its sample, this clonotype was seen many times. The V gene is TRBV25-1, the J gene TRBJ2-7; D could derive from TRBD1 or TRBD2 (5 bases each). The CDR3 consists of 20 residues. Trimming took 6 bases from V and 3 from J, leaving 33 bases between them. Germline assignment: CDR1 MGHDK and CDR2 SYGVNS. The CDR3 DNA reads TGTGCCAGCAGCCAAGCGTCGAGGGGCCCCGGCCTGCTGGGCTACTACGAGCAGTACTTC. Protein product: CASSQASRGPGLLGYYEQYF.

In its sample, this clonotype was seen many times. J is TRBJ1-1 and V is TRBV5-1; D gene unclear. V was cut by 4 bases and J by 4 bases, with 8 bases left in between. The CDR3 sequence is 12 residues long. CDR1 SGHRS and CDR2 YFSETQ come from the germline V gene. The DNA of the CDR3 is TGCGCCAGCAGCAAGATCGGCACTGAAGCTTTCTTT. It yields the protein CASSKIGTEAFF.

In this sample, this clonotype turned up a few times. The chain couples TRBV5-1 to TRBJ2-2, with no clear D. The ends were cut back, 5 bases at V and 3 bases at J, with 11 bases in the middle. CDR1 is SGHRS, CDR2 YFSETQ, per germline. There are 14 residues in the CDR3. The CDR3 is CASSPKLDTGELFF. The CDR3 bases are TGCGCCAGCAGTCCGAAACTGGACACCGGGGAGCTGTTTTTT.

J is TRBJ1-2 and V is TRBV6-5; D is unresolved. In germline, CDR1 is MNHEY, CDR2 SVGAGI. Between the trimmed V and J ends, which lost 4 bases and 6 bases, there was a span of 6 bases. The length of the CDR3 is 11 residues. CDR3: CASSSQDGYTF. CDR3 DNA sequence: TGTGCCAGCAGTTCGCAGGATGGCTACACCTTC.

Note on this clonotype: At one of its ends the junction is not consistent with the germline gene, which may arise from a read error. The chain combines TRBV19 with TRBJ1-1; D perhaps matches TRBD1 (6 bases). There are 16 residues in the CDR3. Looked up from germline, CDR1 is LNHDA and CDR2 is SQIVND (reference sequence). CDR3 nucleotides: TGTGCCAGTAGGCGCGGCATTCTGTTGGGGGACACTGAAGCCTTCTTT. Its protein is CASRRGILLGDTEAFF.

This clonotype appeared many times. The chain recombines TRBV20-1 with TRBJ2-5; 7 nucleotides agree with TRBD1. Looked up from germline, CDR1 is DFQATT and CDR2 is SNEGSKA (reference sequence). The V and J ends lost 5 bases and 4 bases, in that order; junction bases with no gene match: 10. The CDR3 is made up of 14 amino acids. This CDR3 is CSASTGTELETQYF. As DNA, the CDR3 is TGCAGTGCTTCAACTGGGACAGAACTAGAGACCCAGTACTTC.

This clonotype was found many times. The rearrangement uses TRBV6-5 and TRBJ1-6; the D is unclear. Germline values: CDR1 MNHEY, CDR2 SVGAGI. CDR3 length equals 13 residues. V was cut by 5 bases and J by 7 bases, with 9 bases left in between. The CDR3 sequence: CASSTGLNSPLHF. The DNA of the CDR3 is TGTGCCAGCAGTACGGGTCTCAATTCACCCCTCCACTTT.

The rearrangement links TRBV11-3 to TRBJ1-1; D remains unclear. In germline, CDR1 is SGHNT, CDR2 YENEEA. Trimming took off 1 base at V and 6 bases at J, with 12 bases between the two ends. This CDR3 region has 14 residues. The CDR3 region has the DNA TGTGCCAGCAGCTTAGGTAGGGCTTGGGCTGAAGCTTTCTTT. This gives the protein CASSLGRAWAEAFF.

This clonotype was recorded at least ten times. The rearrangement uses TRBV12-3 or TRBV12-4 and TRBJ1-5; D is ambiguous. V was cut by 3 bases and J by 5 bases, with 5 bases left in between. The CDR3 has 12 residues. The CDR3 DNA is TGTGCCAGCAGTTTTACGGATCAGCCCCAGCATTTT. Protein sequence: CASSFTDQPQHF.